This TCR beta chain was profiled in a study of CD8 T cells in Susac syndrome. Whole-study context: At blood draw, Susac syndrome patients were therapy-naive, on corticosteroids, or on intravenous immunoglobulin alone.

CD8+ and CD4+ T cells were negatively isolated; TEMRA cells were FACS-enriched. Concerning this clonotype itself: What it binds is not known.

Study-wide results and caveats: Total CD8+ and CD8+ TEMRA repertoires contained around 15 and five Susac-specific public clones, respectively. Peak Susac CD8+ clonal expansion was seen in TEMRA cells and active patients.

RNA, at about 0.45 to 1 ug, was reverse transcribed with random hexamers. TCRdb processed the immunoSEQ multiplex PCR reads anew with MiXCR; each CDR3 protein has one entry. The sample shows under 110,000 distinct CDR3 sequences, roughly 95% of them seen only once. The CDR3 has 13 amino acids. The germline V gene has CDR1 SGHTA and CDR2 FQGNSA. V gave up 3 bases and J gave up 2 bases, with 6 bases separating them. The chain carries TRBV7-2 and TRBJ2-3; D not resolved. The clonotype was recovered from a human donor with Susac syndrome. Material for sequencing was CD8+ T cells from PBMCs. The CDR3 sequence: CASSFGFTDTQYF. In DNA, the CDR3 is TGTGCCAGCAGCTTCGGGTTCACAGATACGCAGTATTTT. Together with reference TRBV7-2 and TRBJ2-3, the CDR3 gives the full variable domain: GAGVSQSPSNKVTEKGKDVELRCDPISGHTALYWYRQSLGQGLEFLIYFQGNSAPDKSGLPSDRFSAERTGGSVSTLTIQRTQQEDSAVYLCASSFGFTDTQYFGPGTRLTVL.